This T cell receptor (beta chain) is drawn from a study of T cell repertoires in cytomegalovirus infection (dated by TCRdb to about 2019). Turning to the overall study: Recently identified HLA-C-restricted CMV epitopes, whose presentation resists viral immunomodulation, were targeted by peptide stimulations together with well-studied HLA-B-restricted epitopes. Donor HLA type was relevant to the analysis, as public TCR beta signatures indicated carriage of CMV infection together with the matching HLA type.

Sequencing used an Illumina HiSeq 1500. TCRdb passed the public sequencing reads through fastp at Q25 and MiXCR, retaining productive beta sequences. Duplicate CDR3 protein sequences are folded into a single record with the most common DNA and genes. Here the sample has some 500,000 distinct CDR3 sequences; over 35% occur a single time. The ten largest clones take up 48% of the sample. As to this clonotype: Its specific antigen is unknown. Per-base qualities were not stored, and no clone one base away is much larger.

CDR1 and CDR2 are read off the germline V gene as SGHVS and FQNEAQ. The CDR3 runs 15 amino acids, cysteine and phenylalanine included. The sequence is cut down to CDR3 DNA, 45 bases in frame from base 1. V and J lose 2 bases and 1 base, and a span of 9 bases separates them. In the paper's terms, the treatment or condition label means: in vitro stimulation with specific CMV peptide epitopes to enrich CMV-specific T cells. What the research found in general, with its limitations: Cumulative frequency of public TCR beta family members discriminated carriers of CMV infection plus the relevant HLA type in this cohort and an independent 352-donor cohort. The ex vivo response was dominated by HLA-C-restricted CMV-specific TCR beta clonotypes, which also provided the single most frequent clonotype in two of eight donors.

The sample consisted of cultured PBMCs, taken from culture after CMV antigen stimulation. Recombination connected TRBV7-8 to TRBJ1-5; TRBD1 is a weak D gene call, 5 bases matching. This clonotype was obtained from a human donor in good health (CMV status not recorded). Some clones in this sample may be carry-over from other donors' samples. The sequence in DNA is TGTGCCAGCAGCTTATTACAGGAGAGCAATCAGCCCCAGCATTTT. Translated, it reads CASSLLQESNQPQHF.